Shown below are 30 T cell receptor beta chains from a single sample sequenced in a study of T cells in Graves' hyperthyroidism and ophthalmopathy. Researchers amplified the TCR beta CDR3 regions from RNA transcripts. First-round RT-PCR with HTBI primers amplified the TCR CDR3 region. TCRdb fed the multiplex PCR reads into MiXCR, producing one record per CDR3 protein. The top ten hold 15% to 20% of the sample, which has 500,000 or so distinct CDR3 sequences, roughly 17% seen once. Source material: blood. All receptors come from a young woman with Graves' ophthalmopathy.

This clonotype occurred many times. The V gene is TRBV20-1, the J gene TRBJ2-7; 8 bases map to TRBD2. With V trimmed by 4 bases and J by 2 bases, 4 bases remained unmatched. CDR3 length: 13 residues. Germline V lookup: CDR1 DFQATT, CDR2 SNEGSKA (reference sequence). CDR3 nucleotide sequence: TGCAGTGCTAAATCGGGAGGGCCCTACGAGCAGTACTTC. Translation: CSAKSGGPYEQYF.

This clonotype was counted between two and nine times. J is TRBJ1-6 and V is TRBV18, with TRBD1 matching over 7 bases. The germline CDR1 and CDR2 sequences are KGHSH and LQKENI. The CDR3 has 17 residues. Trimming cost V 2 bases and J 5 bases; bases outside gene matches: 9. CDR3 in amino acids: CASSPDPGTVHNSPLHF. CDR3 sequence (DNA): TGTGCCAGCTCACCAGACCCCGGGACAGTTCATAATTCACCCCTCCACTTT.

This clonotype showed up just a few times. V gene TRBV28 combines with J gene TRBJ2-5, with D unresolved. The germline V gene has CDR1 MDHEN and CDR2 SYDVKM. This CDR3 region has 14 residues. V lost 5 bases and J lost 0, with 10 bases in between. The CDR3 reads CASSPSWDQETQYF. The CDR3 DNA is TGTGCCAGCAGTCCTTCTTGGGACCAAGAGACCCAGTACTTC.

The rearrangement uses TRBV28 and TRBJ1-3; no firm D call. The CDR3 length is 14 residues. Germline assignment: CDR1 MDHEN and CDR2 SYDVKM. Trimming stripped 3 bases from V and 6 bases from J, with 12 bases between. The DNA of the CDR3 is TGTGCCAGCAGTTTTCGGGGTGTACCAAACACCATATATTTT. It encodes CASSFRGVPNTIYF.

The chain is built from TRBV27 and TRBJ1-1; the match to TRBD1 covers 7 bases. The junction had 13 bases not matched to a gene; V was cut back by 5 bases and J by 10 bases. Germline V gene lookup returns CDR1 MNHEY and CDR2 SMNVEV (reference sequence). The CDR3 runs to 14 residues. The CDR3 DNA is TGTGCCAGCAGTGAAATGACAGGGAACTACTTAGCTTTCTTT. Encoded protein: CASSEMTGNYLAFF.

This clonotype was seen a handful of times. In DNA form, the CDR3 reads TGCGCCAGCAGCCAGGGCAGAATGTACGAGCAGTACTTC. It specifies CASSQGRMYEQYF. The rearrangement links TRBV4-1 to TRBJ2-7, with D uncertain. The CDR3 is 13 amino acids. The ends were cut back, 3 bases at V and 4 bases at J, with 10 bases in the middle. Germline CDR1 and CDR2: MGHRA and YSYEKL.

This clonotype was counted many times. As DNA, the CDR3 is TGTGCCAGCAGTCAGATAGCGGGAGGTAACACCGGGGAGCTGTTTTTT. It codes for CASSQIAGGNTGELFF. The rearrangement uses TRBV6-1 and TRBJ2-2; the match to TRBD2 covers 10 bases. Germline V gene lookup returns CDR1 MNHNS and CDR2 SASEGT. V lost 5 bases to trimming and J lost 2 bases; unmatched junction nucleotides: 5. The CDR3 loop spans 16 amino acids.

This clonotype occurred once. V gene TRBV4-1 combines with J gene TRBJ2-2; D is perhaps TRBD1 (6 bases). Trimming removed 3 bases at V and 4 bases at J, with 9 bases between. The CDR3 has 14 residues. Germline V gives CDR1 MGHRA, CDR2 YSYEKL. The CDR3 DNA follows: TGCGCCAGCAGCCATCAACAGGGCACCGGGGAGCTGTTTTTT. It translates to CASSHQQGTGELFF.

This clonotype came up a few times. The genes are TRBV12-3 or TRBV12-4 and TRBJ1-5, with TRBD1 matching 8 bases. The junction had 13 bases not matched to a gene; V was cut back by 5 bases and J by 7 bases. CDR3 length: 16 amino acids. The CDR3 DNA follows: TGTGCCAGCAGTCTCCAAACCGGGACAGGCGGCCAGCCCCAGCATTTT. It codes for CASSLQTGTGGQPQHF.

This clonotype was observed at least ten times. The gene calls are TRBV7-8 and TRBJ1-5; D gene unclear. CDR3 length: 16 residues. Deletions cut 5 bases from V and 0 bases from J, with 14 bases between. Per the germline V gene, CDR1 is SGHVS and CDR2 is FQNEAQ. The CDR3 DNA sequence: TGTGCCAGCAGCCAAGAAGGGTCTTATAGCAATCAGCCCCAGCATTTT. It yields the protein CASSQEGSYSNQPQHF.

The chain links TRBV6-1 to TRBJ1-1; a possible D gene is TRBD1 (5 bases). CDR3 size: 14 residues. Germline V CDR1 and CDR2: MNHNS, SASEGT. Trimming took 8 bases from V and 4 from J, leaving 17 bases between them. CDR3 nucleotide sequence: TGTGCCAGCGGAGAGACGGGGCTTGGCACTGAAGCTTTCTTT. Amino acid sequence: CASGETGLGTEAFF.

The rearrangement joins TRBV6-1 to TRBJ1-2, with D tentatively TRBD1 (5 bases). The CDR3 has 13 amino acids. V dropped 7 bases and J dropped 4 bases, with 13 bases sitting between them. The germline V gene encodes CDR1 MNHNS and CDR2 SASEGT. CDR3 loop: CASTLEQVYGYTF. The CDR3 region has the DNA TGTGCCAGCACCCTGGAACAGGTCTATGGCTACACCTTC.

The chain uses TRBV7-6 and TRBJ2-3, with unresolved D. Trimming stripped 3 bases from V and 3 bases from J, with 7 bases between. CDR1 SGHVS and CDR2 FNYEAQ come from the germline V gene. This CDR3 is 13 amino acids long. CDR3 sequence: CASSLHPTDTQYF. The CDR3 DNA reads TGTGCCAGCAGCTTGCATCCAACAGATACGCAGTATTTT.

The V gene is TRBV9, the J gene TRBJ2-1; 11 bases are a match to TRBD2. Germline trimming cut 2 bases from V and 5 bases from J; bases unmatched to any gene: 12. CDR3 length equals 18 residues. The germline V gene has CDR1 SGDLS and CDR2 YYNGEE. The CDR3 nucleotides read TGTGCCAGCAGCGTCACTGGTGGCCTAGCGGGGGGCAACAATGAGCAGTTCTTC. Its translation is CASSVTGGLAGGNNEQFF. Drawing the rest from reference TRBV9 and TRBJ2-1, the complete variable domain is DSGVTQTPKHLITATGQRVTLRCSPRSGDLSVYWYQQSLDQGLQFLIQYYNGEERAKGNILERFSAQQFPDLHSELNLSSLELGDSALYFCASSVTGGLAGGNNEQFFGPGTRLTVL.

This clonotype has at least ten counts. The chain has TRBV20-1 and TRBJ2-1; 11 bases match TRBD2. The CDR3 has 13 residues. Germline V gene lookup returns CDR1 DFQATT and CDR2 SNEGSKA (reference sequence). V trimming: 5 bases; J trimming: 10 bases; junction bases outside the gene matches: 7. In DNA form, the CDR3 reads TGCAGTGCTCATAGCGGGAGGGCCGAGGAGCAGTTCTTC. Translating it yields CSAHSGRAEEQFF.

The rearrangement uses TRBV19 and TRBJ2-2; the D call may be TRBD1 or TRBD2 (5 bases each). CDR3 length: 12 residues. Trimming cost V 4 bases and J 6 bases, with 6 bases left between them. Germline-derived CDR1 and CDR2 are LNHDA and SQIVND (reference sequence). CDR3 DNA: TGTGCCAGTAGTAGAGGGGCCGGGGAGCTGTTTTTT. Translation gives CASSRGAGELFF.

This clonotype was detected many times. The CDR3 nucleotides are TGTGCCAGCAGGAGGCGGGACAGGGGTACTGAAGCTTTCTTT. It specifies CASRRRDRGTEAFF. This chain uses TRBV28 with TRBJ1-1; TRBD1 agrees at 10 bases. CDR3 length: 14 amino acids. J gave up 5 bases and V 6 bases, and 6 bases lay outside the gene matches. Germline V gene lookup returns CDR1 MDHEN and CDR2 SYDVKM.

This clonotype was detected ten times or more. The rearrangement uses TRBV6-1 and TRBJ2-1; D not resolved. The CDR3 extends over 13 amino acids. Trimming shortened V by 8 bases and J by 6 bases, and 14 bases separated the two germline ends. CDR1 MNHNS and CDR2 SASEGT come from the germline V gene. The CDR3 region is CASFIGPINEQFF. Written as DNA, the CDR3 is TGTGCCAGCTTCATTGGACCGATCAATGAGCAGTTCTTC.

This clonotype occurred a few times. V usage is TRBV20-1 and J usage is TRBJ1-6; D gene unclear. The CDR3 covers 13 residues. CDR1 DFQATT and CDR2 SNEGSKA come from the germline V gene (reference sequence). Trimming pared 4 bases from V and 11 bases from J, leaving 15 bases between. Here the CDR3 reads CSANRGREAPLHF. DNA for the CDR3: TGCAGTGCTAATAGAGGGCGGGAGGCACCCCTCCACTTT.

The V gene is TRBV28, the J gene TRBJ1-4; TRBD1 matches at 8 bases. Looked up from germline, CDR1 is MDHEN and CDR2 is SYDVKM. This CDR3 comprises 16 residues. V gave up 5 bases and J gave up 3 bases; unmatched junction bases: 8. CDR3 DNA: TGTGCCAGCAGTAATCCAGGGGGCGCGTCTAATGAAAAACTGTTTTTT. Its protein is CASSNPGGASNEKLFF.

The chain's CDR3 is CASSRGGAPGEQYF. For the CDR3, the DNA is TGTGCCAGCAGCCGGGGGGGGGCCCCAGGAGAGCAGTACTTC. V usage is TRBV3-1 and J usage is TRBJ2-7; weak D call: TRBD2 (7 bases). The CDR3 runs 14 residues. Germline V gene sequence: CDR1 LGHDT, CDR2 YNNKEL (reference sequence). The V end was cut by 4 bases, the J end by 7 bases, with 17 bases between.

This clonotype was detected many times. This chain uses TRBV20-1 with TRBJ2-1, with 10 bases identical to TRBD2. J lost 6 bases, V lost 0 bases, and 8 bases had no gene match. The germline V gene has CDR1 DFQATT and CDR2 SNEGSKA (reference sequence). The CDR3 covers 16 residues. This chain's CDR3 is CSARDPSGGPGNEQFF. CDR3 bases: TGCAGTGCTAGAGATCCTAGCGGGGGCCCTGGCAATGAGCAGTTCTTC.

This clonotype was recorded many times. The chain links TRBV5-1 to TRBJ2-3, with 7 bases lining up with TRBD2. The CDR3 has 16 amino acids. The germline CDR1 and CDR2 sequences are SGHRS and YFSETQ. With 0 bases clipped from V and 0 bases from J, the junction kept 4 bases outside the gene matches. The CDR3 coding sequence is TGCGCCAGCAGCTTGGTTAGCGGGCCTAGCACAGATACGCAGTATTTT. This codes for CASSLVSGPSTDTQYF.

The sample holds many counts of this clonotype. This sequence joins TRBV20-1 and TRBJ2-7; a possible D gene is TRBD1 (5 bases). Germline-derived CDR1 and CDR2 are DFQATT and SNEGSKA (reference sequence). The CDR3 is 13 residues long. With 6 bases removed from V and 1 base from J, the gap between germline ends came to 13 bases. The CDR3 sequence is CSADTRTSYEQYF. The CDR3 region has the DNA TGCAGTGCCGACACCAGGACATCCTACGAGCAGTACTTC.

This clonotype turned up a few times. A much more abundant neighbour one base away suggests this may be a read error. The V gene is TRBV7-6, the J gene TRBJ1-1; no clear D. CDR3 length: 12 amino acids. The germline V gene encodes CDR1 SGHVS and CDR2 FNYEAQ. The germline V and J ends were trimmed by 5 bases and 1 base, with 5 bases remaining between them. CDR3 bases: TGTGCCAGCAGCAATGGGAACACTGAAGCTTTCTTT. It codes for CASSNGNTEAFF.

In its sample, this clonotype was seen many times. The chain has TRBV5-1 and TRBJ1-2; 8 nucleotides align to TRBD1. Germline V gene lookup returns CDR1 SGHRS and CDR2 YFSETQ. Trimming took 0 bases from V and 2 from J; bases not matched to a gene: 0. This CDR3 spans 14 amino acids. CDR3 sequence (DNA): TGCGCCAGCAGCTTGGCAGGGGGCAACTATGGCTACACCTTC. Amino acids: CASSLAGGNYGYTF.

The V gene is TRBV12-3 or TRBV12-4, the J gene TRBJ1-6; D perhaps matches TRBD1 (5 bases). The CDR3 is 13 amino acids. V lost 1 base and J lost 9, with 7 bases in between. The CDR3 coding sequence is TGTGCCAGCAGTTTAGGGGGCAGTTCACCCCTCCACTTT. As protein: CASSLGGSSPLHF.

At least ten counts were recorded for this clonotype. The chain uses TRBV7-2 and TRBJ2-5; possible D gene TRBD1, 5 bases. V dropped 1 base and J dropped 1 base, with 13 bases sitting between them. Germline loops: CDR1 SGHTA, CDR2 FQGNSA. The CDR3 loop spans 16 amino acids. In DNA, the CDR3 is TGTGCCAGCAGCTTAGGGTGGGGCACGGGCCAAGAGACCCAGTACTTC. This codes for CASSLGWGTGQETQYF.

This clonotype appeared a few times. The chain has TRBV9 and TRBJ1-1; TRBD1 might be the D (6 bases). The germline V and J ends were trimmed by 6 bases and 2 bases, with 17 bases remaining between them. Germline lookup yields CDR1 SGDLS and CDR2 YYNGEE. The CDR3 loop spans 15 amino acids. Written as DNA, the CDR3 is TGTGCCAGCACGTCAGGACAGACTGACAACACTGAAGCTTTCTTT. Translation: CASTSGQTDNTEAFF.

This clonotype was detected many times. The chain carries TRBV29-1 and TRBJ2-1, with 9 bases lining up with TRBD1. Germline lookup yields CDR1 SQVTM and CDR2 ANQGSEA. V gave up 5 bases and J gave up 2 bases; unmatched junction bases: 16. The CDR3 consists of 18 residues. The CDR3 is CSVRGGTGCGRAYNEQFF. The DNA for the CDR3 is TGCAGCGTTCGTGGCGGGACAGGGTGCGGGAGAGCCTACAATGAGCAGTTCTTC.